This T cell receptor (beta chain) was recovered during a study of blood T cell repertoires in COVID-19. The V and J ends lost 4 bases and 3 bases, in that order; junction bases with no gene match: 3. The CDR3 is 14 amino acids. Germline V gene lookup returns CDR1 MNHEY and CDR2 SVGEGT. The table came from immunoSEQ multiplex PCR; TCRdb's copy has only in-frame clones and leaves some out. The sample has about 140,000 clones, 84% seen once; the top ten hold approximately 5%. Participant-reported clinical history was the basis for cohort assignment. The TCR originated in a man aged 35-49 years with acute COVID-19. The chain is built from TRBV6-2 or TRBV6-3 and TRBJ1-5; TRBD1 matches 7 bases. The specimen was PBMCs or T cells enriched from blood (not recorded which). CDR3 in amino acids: CASSSGTVNQPQHF. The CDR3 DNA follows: TGTGCCAGCAGTTCCGGGACAGTCAATCAGCCCCAGCATTTT.